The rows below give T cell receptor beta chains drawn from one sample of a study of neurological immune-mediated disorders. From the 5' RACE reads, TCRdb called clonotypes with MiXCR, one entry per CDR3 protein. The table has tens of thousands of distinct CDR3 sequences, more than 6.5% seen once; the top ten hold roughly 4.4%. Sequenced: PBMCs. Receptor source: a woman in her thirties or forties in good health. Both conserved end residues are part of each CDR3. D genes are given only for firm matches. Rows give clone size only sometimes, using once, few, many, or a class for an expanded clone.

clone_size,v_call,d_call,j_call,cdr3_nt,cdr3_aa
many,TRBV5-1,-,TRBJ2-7,TGCGCCAGCAGCCTCGGGACAACCTATGACGAGCAGTACTTC,CASSLGTTYDEQYF
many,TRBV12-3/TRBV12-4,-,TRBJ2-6,TGTGCCAGCAGCTCCGGCTCTGGGGCCAACGTCCTGACTTTC,CASSSGSGANVLTF
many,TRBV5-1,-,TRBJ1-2,TGCGCCAGCAGGCTCATTTTAACTAACTATGGCTACACCTTC,CASRLILTNYGYTF
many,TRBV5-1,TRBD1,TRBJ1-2,TGCGCCAGCAGCGAAGGGACAGGGGGCGGCTATGGCTACACCTTC,CASSEGTGGGYGYTF
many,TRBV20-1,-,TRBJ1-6,TGCAGTGCTAGTAACAGCTATAATTCACCCCTCCACTTT,CSASNSYNSPLHF
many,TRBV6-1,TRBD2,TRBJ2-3,TGTGCCAGCATTGCCGGGACTAGCGGGGGGGCGCGAGCAGATACGCAGTATTTT,CASIAGTSGGARADTQYF
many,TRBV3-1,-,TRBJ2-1,TGTGCCAGCAGCCAAGTCGGCAATGAGCAGTTCTTC,CASSQVGNEQFF
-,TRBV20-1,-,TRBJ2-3,TGCAGTGCTATAGAAGAGGGGATAGATACGCAGTATTTT,CSAIEEGIDTQYF
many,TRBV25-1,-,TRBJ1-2,TGTGCCAGCAGTGACCCACAGGGTCGGGGTGGCTACACCTTC,CASSDPQGRGGYTF
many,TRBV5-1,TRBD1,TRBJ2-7,TGCGCCAGCAGCCACATAACAGGGGGCATACCCTACGAGCAGTACTTC,CASSHITGGIPYEQYF
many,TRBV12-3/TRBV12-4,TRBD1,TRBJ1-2,TGTGCCAGCGGGGGGACAGCCGACACCTTC,CASGGTADTF
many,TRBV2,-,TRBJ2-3,TGTGCCAGCAGTCGACAGTGGTACACCGGTACAGATACGCAGTATTTT,CASSRQWYTGTDTQYF
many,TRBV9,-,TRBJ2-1,TGTGCCAGCAGCGTACGGGATAGCAGTGAGCAGTTCTTC,CASSVRDSSEQFF
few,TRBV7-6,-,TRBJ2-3,TGTGCCAGCAGCTTAGCGCGAGGAGCAGATACGCAGTATTTT,CASSLARGADTQYF
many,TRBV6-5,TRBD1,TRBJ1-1,TGTGCCAGCAGTTCCCCGACAGGGAAGGCTTTCTTT,CASSSPTGKAFF
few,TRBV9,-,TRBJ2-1,TGTGCCAGCAAGGGGGAGGGTCTCAATGAGCAGTTCTTC,CASKGEGLNEQFF
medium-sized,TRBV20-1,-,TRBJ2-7,TGCAGTGCCGAAACTACAGGAAGAATGGCCTACGAGCAGTACTTC,CSAETTGRMAYEQYF
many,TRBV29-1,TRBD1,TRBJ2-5,TGCAGCAGCCGACAACCGGGACAGGGGAAAGAGACCCAGTACTTC,CSSRQPGQGKETQYF
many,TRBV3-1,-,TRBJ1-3,TGTGCCAGCAGCCAAGGAGGACCGCGCTCTGGAAACACCATATATTTT,CASSQGGPRSGNTIYF
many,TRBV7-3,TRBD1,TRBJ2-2,TGTGCCAGCAGCCAACAGGGGAGCACCGGGGAGCTGTTTTTT,CASSQQGSTGELFF
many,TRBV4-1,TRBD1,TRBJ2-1,TGCGCCAGCAGCCAAGATCAGGTCGGATCTTATGGACAGGATTACAATGAGCAGTTCTTC,CASSQDQVGSYGQDYNEQFF
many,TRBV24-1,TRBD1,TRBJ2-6,TGTGCCACCAGTGAGGGGACAGGTGGGGCCAACGTCCTGACTTTC,CATSEGTGGANVLTF
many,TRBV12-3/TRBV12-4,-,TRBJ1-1,TGTGCCAGCCGGAACAGGGAGGACACTGAAGCTTTCTTT,CASRNREDTEAFF
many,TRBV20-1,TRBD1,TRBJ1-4,TGCAGTGCTAGGCTGGGACAGGTGCTCTCAACTAATGAAAAACTGTTTTTT,CSARLGQVLSTNEKLFF
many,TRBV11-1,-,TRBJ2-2,TGTGCCAGCACCTGGGGCAGGGACACCGGGGAGCTGTTTTTT,CASTWGRDTGELFF
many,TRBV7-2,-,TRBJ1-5,TGTGCCAGCAGCTTAATGGGGGGGGCTCAGCCCCAGCATTTT,CASSLMGGAQPQHF
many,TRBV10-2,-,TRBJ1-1,TGCGCCAGCACTAACAGCGGGAAGACTGAAGCTTTCTTT,CASTNSGKTEAFF
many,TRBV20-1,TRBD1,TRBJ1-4,TGCAGTGCTAGGTCCGGGACAGGAAATGAAAAACTGTTTTTT,CSARSGTGNEKLFF
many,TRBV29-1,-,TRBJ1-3,TGCAGCGCGACAGCTAATCAAGGGAACACCATATATTTT,CSATANQGNTIYF
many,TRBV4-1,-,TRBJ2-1,TGCGCCAGCAGCCCCCGTACCGACGGTGGTGATGAGCAGTTCTTC,CASSPRTDGGDEQFF
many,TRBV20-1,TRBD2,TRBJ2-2,TGCAGTGCTAGAGCCACTCGCGGGAGGGCCTCTAGTTCCGGGGAGCTGTTTTTT,CSARATRGRASSSGELFF
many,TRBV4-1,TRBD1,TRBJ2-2,TGCGCCAGCAGCCCCCTCGGACAGGGGGTTCGGTCCGGGGAGCTGTTTTTT,CASSPLGQGVRSGELFF
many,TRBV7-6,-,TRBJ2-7,TGTGCCAGCAGCTTCCACAAGGGGTACGAGCAGTACTTC,CASSFHKGYEQYF
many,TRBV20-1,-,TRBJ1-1,TGCAGTGCGACTGAGGCAGGGTTGGGCACTGAAGCTTTCTTT,CSATEAGLGTEAFF
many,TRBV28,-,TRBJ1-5,TGTGCCAGCCGCAGCCCATCAGCCGAGCAGCCCCAGCATTTT,CASRSPSAEQPQHF
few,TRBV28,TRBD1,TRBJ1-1,TGTGCCAGCAGCACCGGACAGGGAAGAACTGAAGCTTTCTTT,CASSTGQGRTEAFF
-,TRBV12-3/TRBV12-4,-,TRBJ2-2,TGTGCCAGCTGCGTTGTGAGGTCCGGGGAGCTGTTTTTT,CASCVVRSGELFF
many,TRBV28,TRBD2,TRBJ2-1,TGTGCCAGTGCTTCCTGGGGCGGGAGCTCCTACAATGAGCAGTTCTTC,CASASWGGSSYNEQFF
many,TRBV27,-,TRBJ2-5,TGTGCCAGCAGTTTATCGATCGGCGGGGCAGGCAGAGAGACCCAGTACTTC,CASSLSIGGAGRETQYF
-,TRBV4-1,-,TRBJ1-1,TGCGCCAGCAGCCCCGGGACGGCCAGGAACACTGAAGCTTTCTTT,CASSPGTARNTEAFF
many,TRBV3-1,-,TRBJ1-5,TGTGCCAGCAGCCAAGGCGGGCTTAGCAATCAGCCCCAGCATTTT,CASSQGGLSNQPQHF
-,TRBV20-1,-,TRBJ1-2,TGCAGTGCTAGTGCGGGGGACTATGGCTACACCTTC,CSASAGDYGYTF
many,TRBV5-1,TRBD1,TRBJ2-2,TGCGCCAGCAGCGGGGGGACAGGTCCGGACACCGGGGAGCTGTTTTTT,CASSGGTGPDTGELFF
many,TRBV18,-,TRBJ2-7,TGTGCCAGCTCACCAGTTCCGGGACCAGGCTACGAGCAGTACTTC,CASSPVPGPGYEQYF
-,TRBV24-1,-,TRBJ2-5,TGTGCCACCAGTTATGCAAGAGCCCGGGAGACCCAGTACTTC,CATSYARARETQYF
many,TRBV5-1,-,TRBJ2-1,TGCGCCAGCAGCCATAGCGGTGAGCAGTTCTTC,CASSHSGEQFF
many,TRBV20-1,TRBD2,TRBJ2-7,TGCAGTCACACTAGCGGGGGCTCCTACGAGCAGTACTTC,CSHTSGGSYEQYF
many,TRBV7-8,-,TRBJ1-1,TGTGCCAGCAGCTTACAAACACAGAACACTGAAGCTTTCTTT,CASSLQTQNTEAFF
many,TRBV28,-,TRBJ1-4,TGTGCCAGCAGTCCCCTCCCCAATGAAAAACTGTTTTTT,CASSPLPNEKLFF
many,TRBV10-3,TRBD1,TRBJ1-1,TGTGCCATCAGGAGTCAGGGGGCTAACACTGAAGCTTTCTTT,CAIRSQGANTEAFF